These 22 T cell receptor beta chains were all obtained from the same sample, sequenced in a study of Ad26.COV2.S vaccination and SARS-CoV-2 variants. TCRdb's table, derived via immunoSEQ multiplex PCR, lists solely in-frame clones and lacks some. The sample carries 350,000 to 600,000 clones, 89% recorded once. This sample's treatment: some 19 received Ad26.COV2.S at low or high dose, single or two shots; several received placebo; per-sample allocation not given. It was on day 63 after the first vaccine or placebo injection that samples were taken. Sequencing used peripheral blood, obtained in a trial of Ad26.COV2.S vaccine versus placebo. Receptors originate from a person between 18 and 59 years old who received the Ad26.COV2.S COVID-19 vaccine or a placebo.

The CDR3 DNA reads as TGTGCCAGCAGCCCCAGGGGGACCTCTGGAAACACCATATATTTT. Its protein is CASSPRGTSGNTIYF. This chain connects TRBV13 to TRBJ1-3, with TRBD1 matching 7 bases. The CDR3 spans 15 residues. Unmatched junction bases numbered 4, after V lost 5 bases and J lost 0 bases. Germline V gives CDR1 PRHDT, CDR2 FYEKMQ (reference sequence).

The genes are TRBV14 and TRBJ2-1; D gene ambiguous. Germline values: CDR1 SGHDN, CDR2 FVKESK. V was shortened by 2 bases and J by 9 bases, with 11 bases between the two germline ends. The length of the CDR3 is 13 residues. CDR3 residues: CASSQMLSGEQFF. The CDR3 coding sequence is TGTGCCAGCAGCCAAATGCTCTCTGGTGAGCAGTTCTTC.

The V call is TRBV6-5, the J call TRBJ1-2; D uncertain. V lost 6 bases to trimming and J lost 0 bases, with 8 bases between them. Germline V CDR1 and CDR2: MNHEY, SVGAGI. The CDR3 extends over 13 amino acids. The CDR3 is CASRAFANYGYTF. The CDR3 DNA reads TGTGCCAGCAGGGCATTCGCTAACTATGGCTACACCTTC.

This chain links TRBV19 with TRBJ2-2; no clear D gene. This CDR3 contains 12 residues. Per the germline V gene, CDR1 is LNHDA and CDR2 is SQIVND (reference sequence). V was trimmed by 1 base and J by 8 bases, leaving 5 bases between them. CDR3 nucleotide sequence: TGTGCCAGTAGTATAGTCCCTGGGGAGCTGTTTTTT. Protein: CASSIVPGELFF. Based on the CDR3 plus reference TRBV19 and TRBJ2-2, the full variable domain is DGGITQSPKYLFRKEGQNVTLSCEQNLNHDAMYWYRQDPGQGLRLIYYSQIVNDFQKGDIAEGYSVSREKKESFPLTVTSAQKNPTAFYLCASSIVPGELFFGEGSRLTVL.

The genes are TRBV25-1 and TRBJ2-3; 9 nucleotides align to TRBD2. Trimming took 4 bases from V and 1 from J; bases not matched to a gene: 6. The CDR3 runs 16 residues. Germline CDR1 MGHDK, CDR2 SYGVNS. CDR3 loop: CASSAASGKGTDTQYF. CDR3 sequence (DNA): TGTGCCAGCAGTGCAGCTAGCGGGAAGGGCACAGATACGCAGTATTTT.

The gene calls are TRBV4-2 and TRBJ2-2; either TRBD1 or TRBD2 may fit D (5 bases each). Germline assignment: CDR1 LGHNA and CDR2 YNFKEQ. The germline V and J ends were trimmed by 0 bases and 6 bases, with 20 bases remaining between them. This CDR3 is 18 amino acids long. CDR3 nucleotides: TGTGCCAGCAGCCAAGATGTGTTTCTGGCAGGGACGGCCGGGGAGCTGTTTTTT. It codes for CASSQDVFLAGTAGELFF.

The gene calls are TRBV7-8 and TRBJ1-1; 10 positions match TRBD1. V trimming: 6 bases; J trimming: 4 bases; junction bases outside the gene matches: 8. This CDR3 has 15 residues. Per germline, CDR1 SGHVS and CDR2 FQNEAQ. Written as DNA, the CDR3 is TGTGCCAGCAGGCAAAGTAGGACAGGGGGCACTGAAGCTTTCTTT. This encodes CASRQSRTGGTEAFF.

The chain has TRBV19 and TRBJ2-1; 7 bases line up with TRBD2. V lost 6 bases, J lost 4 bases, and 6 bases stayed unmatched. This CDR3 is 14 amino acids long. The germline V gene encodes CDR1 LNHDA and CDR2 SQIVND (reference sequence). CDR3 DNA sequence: TGTGCCAGTAGGGGCCAGCGGGATTACAATGAGCAGTTCTTC. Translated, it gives CASRGQRDYNEQFF.

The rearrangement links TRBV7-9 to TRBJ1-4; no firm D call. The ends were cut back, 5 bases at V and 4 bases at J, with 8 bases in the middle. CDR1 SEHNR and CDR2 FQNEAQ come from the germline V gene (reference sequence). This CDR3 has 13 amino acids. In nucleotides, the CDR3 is TGTGCCAGCAGCCTCGAGGGTAATGAAAAACTGTTTTTT. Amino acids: CASSLEGNEKLFF. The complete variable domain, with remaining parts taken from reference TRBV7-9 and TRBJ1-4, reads DTGVSQNPRHKITKRGQNVTFRCDPISEHNRLYWYRQTLGQGPEFLTYFQNEAQLEKSRLLSDRFSAERPKGSFSTLEIQRTEQGDSAMYLCASSLEGNEKLFFGSGTQLSVL.

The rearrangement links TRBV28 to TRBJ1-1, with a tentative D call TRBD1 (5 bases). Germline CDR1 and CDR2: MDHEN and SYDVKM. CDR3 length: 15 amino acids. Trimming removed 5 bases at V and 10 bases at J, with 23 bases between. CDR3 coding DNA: TGTGCCAGCAGTGGGGCCGATCGAGGGGCGGTAGGAGCTTTCTTT. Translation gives CASSGADRGAVGAFF.

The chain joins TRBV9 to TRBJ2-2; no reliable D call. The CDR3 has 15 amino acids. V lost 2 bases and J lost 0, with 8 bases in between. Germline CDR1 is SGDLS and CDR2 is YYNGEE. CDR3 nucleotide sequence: TGTGCCAGCAGCGTGGGCAGTGCGAACACCGGGGAGCTGTTTTTT. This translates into CASSVGSANTGELFF.

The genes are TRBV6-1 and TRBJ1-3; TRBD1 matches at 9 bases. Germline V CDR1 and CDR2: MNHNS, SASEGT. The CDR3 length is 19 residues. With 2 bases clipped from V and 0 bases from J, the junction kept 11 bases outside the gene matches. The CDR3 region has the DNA TGTGCCAGCAGTGAAATGGGGGGACAGGGCATTATCTCTGGAAACACCATATATTTT. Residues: CASSEMGGQGIISGNTIYF.

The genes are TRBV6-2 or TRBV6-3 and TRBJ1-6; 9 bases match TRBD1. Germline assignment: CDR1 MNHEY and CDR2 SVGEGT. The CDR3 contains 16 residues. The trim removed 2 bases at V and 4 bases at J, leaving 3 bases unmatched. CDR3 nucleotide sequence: TGTGCCAGCAGTTACCTGGGACAGGGTTATAATTCACCCCTCCACTTT. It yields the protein CASSYLGQGYNSPLHF.

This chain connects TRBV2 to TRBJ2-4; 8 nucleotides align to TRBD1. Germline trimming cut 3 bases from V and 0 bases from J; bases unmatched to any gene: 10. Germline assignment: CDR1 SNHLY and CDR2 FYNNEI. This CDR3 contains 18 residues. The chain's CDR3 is CASSDSPQGALAKNIQYF. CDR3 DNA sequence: TGTGCCAGCAGTGATTCGCCCCAGGGGGCACTAGCCAAAAACATTCAGTACTTC.

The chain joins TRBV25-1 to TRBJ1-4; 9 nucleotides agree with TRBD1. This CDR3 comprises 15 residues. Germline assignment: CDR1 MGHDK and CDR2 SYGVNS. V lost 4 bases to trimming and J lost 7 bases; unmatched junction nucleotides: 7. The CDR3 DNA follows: TGTGCCAGCAGTGCTTGGGACAGGGTTGGTGAAAAACTGTTTTTT. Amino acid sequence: CASSAWDRVGEKLFF.

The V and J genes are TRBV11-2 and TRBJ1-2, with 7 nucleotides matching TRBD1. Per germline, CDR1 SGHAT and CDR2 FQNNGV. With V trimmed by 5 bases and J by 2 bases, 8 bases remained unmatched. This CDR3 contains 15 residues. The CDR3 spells CASSPDRVRNYGYTF. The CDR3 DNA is TGTGCCAGCAGCCCTGACAGGGTACGCAACTATGGCTACACCTTC.

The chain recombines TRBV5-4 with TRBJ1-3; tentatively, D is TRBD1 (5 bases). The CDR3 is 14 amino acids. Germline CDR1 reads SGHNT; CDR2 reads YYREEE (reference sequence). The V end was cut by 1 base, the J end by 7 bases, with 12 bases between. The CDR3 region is CASSLSGEWNTIYF. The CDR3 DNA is TGTGCCAGCAGCTTGTCGGGGGAATGGAACACCATATATTTT.

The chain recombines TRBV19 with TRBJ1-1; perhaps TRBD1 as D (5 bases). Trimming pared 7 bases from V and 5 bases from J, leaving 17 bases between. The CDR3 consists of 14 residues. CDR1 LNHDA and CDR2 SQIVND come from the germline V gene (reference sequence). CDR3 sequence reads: CASMEPGHWTEAFF. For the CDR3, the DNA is TGTGCCAGTATGGAACCAGGGCATTGGACTGAAGCTTTCTTT.

The CDR3 bases are TGCGCCAGCACCCAAACCGGTTACACCGGGGAGCTGTTTTTT. This gives the protein CASTQTGYTGELFF. V usage is TRBV5-1 and J usage is TRBJ2-2, with unresolved D. The V gene's germline CDR1 is SGHRS and CDR2 YFSETQ. The germline V and J ends were trimmed by 6 bases and 3 bases, with 12 bases remaining between them. The CDR3 sequence is 14 residues long. Full variable domain (outside the CDR3, taken from reference TRBV5-1 and TRBJ2-2): KAGVTQTPRYLIKTRGQQVTLSCSPISGHRSVSWYQQTPGQGLQFLFEYFSETQRNKGNFPGRFSGRQFSNSRSEMNVSTLELGDSALYLCASTQTGYTGELFFGEGSRLTVL.

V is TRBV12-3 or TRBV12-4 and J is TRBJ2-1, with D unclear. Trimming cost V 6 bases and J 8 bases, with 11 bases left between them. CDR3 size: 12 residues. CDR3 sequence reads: CASRKTDHEQFF. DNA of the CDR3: TGTGCCAGCAGAAAGACCGACCATGAGCAGTTCTTC.

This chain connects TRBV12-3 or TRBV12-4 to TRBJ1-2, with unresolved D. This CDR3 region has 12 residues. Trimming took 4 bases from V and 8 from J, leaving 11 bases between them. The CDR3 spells CASSSSMPGYTF. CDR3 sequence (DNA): TGTGCCAGCAGTTCGAGTATGCCGGGCTACACCTTC.

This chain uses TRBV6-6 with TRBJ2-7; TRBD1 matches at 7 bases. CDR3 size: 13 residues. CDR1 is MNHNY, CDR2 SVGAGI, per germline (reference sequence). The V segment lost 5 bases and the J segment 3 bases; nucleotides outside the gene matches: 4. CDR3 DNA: TGTGCCAGCAGTCTGGGACAGTTCTACGAGCAGTACTTC. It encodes CASSLGQFYEQYF.